The next 20 T cell receptor beta chains were all read from a single sample in a study of blood T cells in healthy people across ages. The second PCR ran roughly 6 to 12 cycles with a sample-barcoded 5' primer and J-beta primers. TCRdb re-called the 5' RACE reads with MiXCR, one entry per CDR3 protein. The sample gives 550,000 to 700,000 distinct CDR3 sequences, approximately 27% of which show up once; approximately 17% is in the top ten. Sequencing was performed on blood. These receptors were obtained from a woman between 65 and 79 years old in good health.

The chain employs TRBV20-1 and TRBJ1-1; 7 bases map to TRBD1. J lost 8 bases, V lost 0 bases, and 6 bases had no gene match. There are 13 residues in the CDR3. Germline lookup yields CDR1 DFQATT and CDR2 SNEGSKA (reference sequence). Here the CDR3 reads CSARERQGQEAFF. CDR3 in DNA: TGCAGTGCTAGAGAGCGACAGGGTCAGGAAGCTTTCTTT.

In its sample, this clonotype was seen a few times. A read error may account for a junction end that differs from germline. The chain employs TRBV7-9 and TRBJ1-4; possibly TRBD1 for D (6 bases). The CDR3 length is 14 residues. Per germline, CDR1 SEHNR and CDR2 FQNEAQ (reference sequence). The DNA for the CDR3 is TGTGCCAGCGGAGCCGAGGGGGTAGGGGAAAAACTGTTCTTT. Amino acid sequence: CASGAEGVGEKLFF.

This clonotype has a handful of counts. The rearrangement joins TRBV4-1 to TRBJ1-5; a weak D match, TRBD1 (5 bases). Per germline, CDR1 MGHRA and CDR2 YSYEKL. V lost 0 bases and J 9 bases, leaving 9 bases between the germline ends. CDR3 length: 13 amino acids. Written as DNA, the CDR3 is TGCGCCAGCAGCCAAGAGTGGGGGACGCCCCAGCATTTT. Protein sequence: CASSQEWGTPQHF.

This clonotype has more than one count but fewer than ten. The J gene is TRBJ2-5, the V gene TRBV3-1; 7 nucleotides line up with TRBD1. The better agreement between TRBJ2-1 and the DNA end casts doubt on the J call. CDR1 LGHDT and CDR2 YNNKEL come from the germline V gene (reference sequence). The CDR3 covers 14 residues. Written as DNA, the CDR3 is TGTGCCAGCAGCCTTGGACAGGTTTCACTTGAGCAGTTCTTC. Its protein is CASSLGQVSLEQFF.

This clonotype was found a few times. The chain combines TRBV29-1 with TRBJ1-1; D uncertain. Germline CDR1 SQVTM, CDR2 ANQGSEA. This CDR3 has 13 residues. V lost 3 bases and J lost 5, with 13 bases in between. The chain's CDR3 is CSVEGTGRTEAFF. CDR3 DNA sequence: TGCAGCGTTGAGGGCACTGGTAGAACTGAAGCTTTCTTT.

The V gene is TRBV9, the J gene TRBJ1-6; the match to TRBD1 covers 8 bases. After removal of 4 bases from V and 8 bases from J, the junction contained 5 bases not matched to a gene. CDR1 and CDR2 from the germline V gene are SGDLS and YYNGEE. CDR3 size: 14 residues. CDR3: CASSTQGADSPLHF. The CDR3 nucleotides are TGTGCCAGCAGCACTCAGGGGGCAGATTCACCCCTCCACTTT.

The chain is built from TRBV3-1 and TRBJ1-2; the D gene is possibly TRBD1 (5 bases). The CDR3 has 13 amino acids. Germline values: CDR1 LGHDT, CDR2 YNNKEL (reference sequence). V was clipped by 5 bases and J by 8 bases, with 15 bases between them. The CDR3 spells CASSSTKGPGYTF. The CDR3 coding sequence is TGTGCCAGCAGCTCGACGAAGGGGCCGGGCTACACCTTC.

J is TRBJ1-1 and V is TRBV20-1, with D perhaps matching TRBD1 (6 bases). Germline lookup yields CDR1 DFQATT and CDR2 SNEGSKA (reference sequence). The CDR3 is 13 amino acids. Trimming took off 6 bases at V and 5 bases at J, with 16 bases between the two ends. The CDR3 coding sequence is TGCAGTGCCCCTGACAGGAAGGGGACTGAAGCTTTCTTT. This translates into CSAPDRKGTEAFF.

With respect to this clonotype: One end of the junction fails to match germline, which may point to a read error. V and J are TRBV6-5 and TRBJ2-1; D might be TRBD1 (5 bases). CDR3 size: 15 residues. Germline lookup yields CDR1 MNHEY and CDR2 SVGAGI. The CDR3 DNA is TGTGCCAGCAGTTTGGGGCCATTCCCTCGCAATGGGCAGTTCTTC. Translating it yields CASSLGPFPRNGQFF.

The CDR3 DNA sequence: TGTGCCAGCAGTAGCCCGAGCGGGGGGCAAGAGACCCAGTACTTC. Translated, it gives CASSSPSGGQETQYF. J is TRBJ2-5 and V is TRBV28; 9 nucleotides align to TRBD2. Germline assignment: CDR1 MDHEN and CDR2 SYDVKM. J was trimmed by 2 bases and V by 5 bases; bases with no gene match: 6. The CDR3 runs 15 residues. The full variable domain, rest sourced from reference TRBV28 and TRBJ2-5, is DVKVTQSSRYLVKRTGEKVFLECVQDMDHENMFWYRQDPGLGLRLIYFSYDVKMKEKGDIPEGYSVSREKKERFSLILESASTNQTSMYLCASSSPSGGQETQYFGPGTRLLVL.

This clonotype was seen more than once but under ten times. This rearrangement joins TRBV5-1 to TRBJ2-3; D is perhaps TRBD1 (5 bases). Trimming left V 2 bases short and J 5 bases short, with 12 bases between. Germline assignment: CDR1 SGHRS and CDR2 YFSETQ. The CDR3 contains 14 residues. CDR3: CASSFKGLEDTQYF. The CDR3 coding sequence is TGCGCCAGCAGCTTCAAGGGGTTGGAAGATACGCAGTATTTT.

This clonotype was counted a few times. V is TRBV9 and J is TRBJ2-5; 12 bases fit TRBD2. This CDR3 is built from 16 residues. Germline assignment: CDR1 SGDLS and CDR2 YYNGEE. V was pared by 4 bases and J by 4 bases, with 8 bases of the junction left unmatched. The DNA of the CDR3 is TGTGCCAGCAGCCCCCAACTAGCGGGGGGAATAGAGACCCAGTACTTC. It is translated as CASSPQLAGGIETQYF.

This clonotype has a handful of counts. V gene TRBV7-2 combines with J gene TRBJ2-3; 8 nucleotides align to TRBD2. J lost 6 bases, V lost 5 bases, and 13 bases had no gene match. The V gene's germline CDR1 is SGHTA and CDR2 FQGNSA. The CDR3 has 16 amino acids. CDR3 nucleotide sequence: TGTGCCAGCAGCCCCCGGCGAAGCGGGGGACCGGATACGCAGTATTTT. It codes for CASSPRRSGGPDTQYF. Looking up the rest from reference TRBV7-2 and TRBJ2-3 gives the full variable domain: GAGVSQSPSNKVTEKGKDVELRCDPISGHTALYWYRQSLGQGLEFLIYFQGNSAPDKSGLPSDRFSAERTGGSVSTLTIQRTQQEDSAVYLCASSPRRSGGPDTQYFGPGTRLTVL.

The chain couples TRBV7-3 to TRBJ2-3; no reliable D call. Trimming stripped 3 bases from V and 4 bases from J, with 11 bases between. This CDR3 comprises 14 residues. Germline CDR1 reads SGHTA; CDR2 reads FQGTGA. DNA for the CDR3: TGTGCCAGCAGCTTTGGCGTGAACGCAGATACGCAGTATTTT. It encodes CASSFGVNADTQYF.

The rearrangement joins TRBV3-1 to TRBJ2-5; no firm D call. The DNA end favors TRBJ2-7, so the J call may be wrong. CDR1 is LGHDT, CDR2 YNNKEL, per germline (reference sequence). The CDR3 is 17 amino acids. CDR3 DNA: TGTGCCAGCAGCCGGGTCATGATTGTGCAGGCCTCCTACGAGCAGTACTTC. Its translation is CASSRVMIVQASYEQYF.

A few counts support this clonotype. The chain employs TRBV7-2 and TRBJ2-1; the D gene is possibly TRBD2 (6 bases). CDR1 SGHTA and CDR2 FQGNSA come from the germline V gene. This CDR3 comprises 17 residues. V lost 9 bases to trimming and J lost 0 bases, with 21 bases between them. CDR3 amino acids: CASTRKGGASSYNEQFF. The CDR3 DNA reads TGTGCCAGTACGCGAAAAGGCGGGGCGAGCTCCTACAATGAGCAGTTCTTC.

The chain recombines TRBV20-1 with TRBJ1-5, with D maybe TRBD1 (6 bases). V shed 6 bases and J shed 2 bases, with 11 bases lying between them. CDR1 and CDR2 from the germline V gene are DFQATT and SNEGSKA (reference sequence). This CDR3 has 13 amino acids. CDR3 region: CSAGGAGNQPQHF. The CDR3 coding sequence is TGCAGTGCGGGGGGGGCGGGCAATCAGCCCCAGCATTTT.

The gene calls are TRBV20-1 and TRBJ1-1; a possible D gene is TRBD1 (5 bases). Germline CDR1 reads DFQATT; CDR2 reads SNEGSKA (reference sequence). The CDR3 has 14 amino acids. V lost 0 bases and J lost 4, with 12 bases in between. CDR3 residues: CSARDSGAATEAFF. CDR3 sequence (DNA): TGCAGTGCTAGAGATTCTGGGGCGGCCACTGAAGCTTTCTTT.

This chain links TRBV5-1 with TRBJ1-1; 12 bases match TRBD1. V lost 4 bases to trimming and J lost 5 bases; unmatched junction nucleotides: 3. Germline CDR1 and CDR2: SGHRS and YFSETQ. The CDR3 extends over 14 amino acids. The CDR3 loop is CASSPGQGATEAFF. In nucleotides, the CDR3 is TGCGCCAGCAGCCCGGGACAGGGGGCTACTGAAGCTTTCTTT.

As DNA, the CDR3 is TGTGCCAGTAGTATCAAAGGAGAGGCCGCCTCGTGGGAGACCCAGTACTTC. Protein sequence: CASSIKGEAASWETQYF. This chain links TRBV19 with TRBJ2-5; no definite D call. Germline loops: CDR1 LNHDA, CDR2 SQIVND (reference sequence). CDR3 size: 17 residues. Trimming took off 3 bases at V and 5 bases at J, with 22 bases between the two ends. The full variable domain, completed using reference TRBV19 and TRBJ2-5, is DGGITQSPKYLFRKEGQNVTLSCEQNLNHDAMYWYRQDPGQGLRLIYYSQIVNDFQKGDIAEGYSVSREKKESFPLTVTSAQKNPTAFYLCASSIKGEAASWETQYFGPGTRLLVL.